These 16 T cell receptor beta chains originate from one sample sequenced in a study of regulatory T cells in long-lasting Graves disease. The time point: persistent/refractory GD, antithyroid drugs over 5 years with positive TRAb. The TCR library was made from RNA that had been extracted from PBMCs in TRIzol. Sequencing libraries for TCR beta were prepared with iRepertoire HTBI primers and Arm-PCR of CDR3 regions. Using its own MiXCR run on the multiplex PCR reads, TCRdb lists one record per CDR3 protein. Of almost 350,000 distinct CDR3 sequences listed, roughly a fifth are singletons. Material: peripheral blood mononuclear cells (PBMCs), obtained when the disease was refractory, from a patient treated with antithyroid drugs. Receptor source: a female donor with Graves disease.

This clonotype was counted only a few times. The chain has TRBV5-6 and TRBJ1-2; TRBD1 matches 7 bases. Germline V lookup: CDR1 SGHDT, CDR2 YYEEEE. After removal of 5 bases from V and 4 bases from J, the junction contained 8 bases not matched to a gene. This CDR3 has 14 amino acids. The chain's CDR3 is CASSQTGFPYGYTF. In DNA form, the CDR3 reads TGTGCCAGCAGTCAGACAGGGTTTCCCTATGGCTACACCTTC.

This clonotype was seen a single time. The genes are TRBV7-9 and TRBJ1-4; D remains unclear. Germline values: CDR1 SEHNR, CDR2 FQNEAQ (reference sequence). Between the trimmed V and J ends, which lost 1 base and 0 bases, there was a span of 6 bases. The CDR3 totals 15 residues. As DNA, the CDR3 is TGTGCCAGCAGCTTAGACGCGTCAACTAATGAAAAACTGTTTTTT. Amino acids: CASSLDASTNEKLFF.

This clonotype was recorded many times. This rearrangement joins TRBV30 to TRBJ2-7; TRBD1 is a possible D gene (6 bases). This CDR3 comprises 13 residues. V gave up 0 bases and J gave up 6 bases, with 12 bases separating them. Germline assignment: CDR1 GTSNPN and CDR2 SVGIG (reference sequence). This CDR3 is CAWSVHRGGEQYF. CDR3 DNA sequence: TGTGCCTGGAGTGTACATCGAGGGGGCGAGCAGTACTTC.

This clonotype was detected many times. The genes are TRBV20-1 and TRBJ1-2; TRBD1 is a possible D gene (5 bases). This CDR3 contains 11 residues. Germline values: CDR1 DFQATT, CDR2 SNEGSKA (reference sequence). Trimming stripped 7 bases from V and 5 bases from J, with 11 bases between. CDR3: CSVGAGYGYTF. In DNA form, the CDR3 reads TGCAGTGTGGGCGCAGGGTATGGCTACACCTTC.

This clonotype was detected a few times. The chain has TRBV11-2 and TRBJ1-2; D gene uncertain. In germline, CDR1 is SGHAT, CDR2 FQNNGV. This CDR3 is 15 amino acids long. The V end lost 4 bases, the J end lost 4 bases, and 16 bases lay between the germline ends. The CDR3 nucleotides are TGTGCCAGCAGCTCACTCAAAGGCCTCGCCTATGGCTACACCTTC. This sequence encodes CASSSLKGLAYGYTF.

J is TRBJ1-1 and V is TRBV15; the D is unclear. Per the germline V gene, CDR1 is LNHNV and CDR2 is YYDKDF (reference sequence). The V gene lost 1 base and the J gene lost 5 bases, with 11 bases spanning the gap. CDR3 length: 14 amino acids. The CDR3 DNA is TGTGCCACCAGCAGAGGGGCCGTAGGAACTGAAGCTTTCTTT. Translating it yields CATSRGAVGTEAFF.

Comment on this clonotype: An end of the junction does not agree with germline; a read error may underlie this. The chain links TRBV5-6 to TRBJ1-1, with D perhaps TRBD1 (5 bases). CDR1 and CDR2 from the germline V gene are SGHDT and YYEEEE. This CDR3 is 15 amino acids long. CDR3 nucleotide sequence: TGTGCCAGCAGCCCGCCGGGTCGGTCGGACACTGAAACTTTCTTT. Its translation: CASSPPGRSDTETFF.

This chain uses TRBV28 with TRBJ1-3; D unresolved. Trimming took 6 bases from V and 4 from J, leaving 10 bases between them. Germline V CDR1 and CDR2: MDHEN, SYDVKM. The CDR3 is 13 residues long. This CDR3 is CASSPLEGNTIYF. In nucleotides, the CDR3 is TGTGCCAGCAGCCCCCTCGAGGGAAACACCATATATTTT.

With regard to this clonotype: One end of the junction varies from germline; a read error may be responsible. The chain links TRBV9 to TRBJ1-1; D not certain. CDR3 length: 13 amino acids. Germline V gene lookup returns CDR1 SGDLS and CDR2 YYNGEE. Here the CDR3 reads CASSVTANTGAFF. CDR3 bases: TGTGCCAGCAGCGTAACAGCGAACACTGGAGCTTTCTTT.

The chain is built from TRBV4-1 and TRBJ1-2, with D possibly TRBD1 on 5 matching bases. CDR1 MGHRA and CDR2 YSYEKL come from the germline V gene. The CDR3 spans 12 residues. V dropped 4 bases and J dropped 8 bases, with 11 bases sitting between them. DNA for the CDR3: TGCGCCAGCAGCCGGGGCAGGGACGGCTACACCTTC. Its translation: CASSRGRDGYTF.

The genes are TRBV11-2 and TRBJ2-1; tentatively, D is TRBD2 (6 bases). CDR1 and CDR2 from the germline V gene are SGHAT and FQNNGV. With 0 bases removed from V and 11 bases from J, the gap between germline ends came to 14 bases. CDR3 length: 14 amino acids. The CDR3 region has the DNA TGTGCCAGCAGCTTAGATAGTGACGGGGGAAAGCAGTTCTTC. Amino acid sequence: CASSLDSDGGKQFF.

This clonotype was seen only a few times. The chain couples TRBV7-6 to TRBJ1-4; 9 nucleotides match TRBD1. The CDR3 is made up of 16 amino acids. Germline CDR1 SGHVS, CDR2 FNYEAQ. Losses at the gene ends were 1 base for V and 8 bases for J; bases not matched to a gene: 8. The CDR3 sequence: CASSLGDRARHEKLFF. For the CDR3, the DNA is TGTGCCAGCAGCTTAGGGGACAGGGCTCGACACGAAAAACTGTTTTTT.

This clonotype was recorded many times. The chain combines TRBV28 with TRBJ2-7; tentative D call: TRBD1 (6 bases). CDR3 length equals 15 residues. Germline V gives CDR1 MDHEN, CDR2 SYDVKM. V dropped 8 bases and J dropped 4 bases, with 21 bases sitting between them. CDR3 residues: CASASSGGGRYEQYF. DNA of the CDR3: TGTGCCAGCGCCTCCTCGGGTGGGGGCCGGTACGAGCAGTACTTC.

This clonotype turned up a few times. The rearrangement joins TRBV5-1 to TRBJ2-2, with 9 bases aligning to TRBD1. The ends lost 0 bases at V and 3 bases at J; junction bases unmatched: 6. CDR3 length: 17 amino acids. Germline CDR1 is SGHRS and CDR2 is YFSETQ. The CDR3 DNA reads as TGCGCCAGCAGCTTGGCCTGGGGACAGGGTCACACCGGGGAGCTGTTTTTT. Encoded protein: CASSLAWGQGHTGELFF. Drawing the rest from reference TRBV5-1 and TRBJ2-2, the complete variable domain is KAGVTQTPRYLIKTRGQQVTLSCSPISGHRSVSWYQQTPGQGLQFLFEYFSETQRNKGNFPGRFSGRQFSNSRSEMNVSTLELGDSALYLCASSLAWGQGHTGELFFGEGSRLTVL.

In its sample, this clonotype was seen many times. The chain couples TRBV6-2 or TRBV6-3 to TRBJ1-4, with 7 bases aligning to TRBD1. The length of the CDR3 is 14 residues. Germline trimming cut 4 bases from V and 3 bases from J; bases unmatched to any gene: 2. Germline V gene data show CDR1 as MNHEY and CDR2 as SVGEGT. This chain's CDR3 is CASSFGQANEKLFF. The CDR3 DNA is TGTGCCAGCAGTTTCGGACAGGCTAATGAAAAACTGTTTTTT.

V is TRBV7-9 and J is TRBJ1-5, with D unclear. The CDR3 loop spans 15 amino acids. V was shortened by 4 bases and J by 6 bases, with 16 bases between the two germline ends. Germline V lookup: CDR1 SEHNR, CDR2 FQNEAQ (reference sequence). For the CDR3, the DNA is TGTGCCAGCAGCTCTTCTACGGGCGATGGTCAGCCCCAGCATTTT. Its protein is CASSSSTGDGQPQHF.